The sequence of this T cell receptor beta chain was determined in a study of Tregs in tolerant kidney transplant recipients. The CDR3 extends over 15 amino acids. The V end lost 0 bases, the J end lost 2 bases, and 8 bases lay between the germline ends. CDR1 SGHAT and CDR2 FQNNGV come from the germline V gene. Clones were sequenced by immunoSEQ multiplex PCR, and TCRdb holds only the in-frame ones, with some missing. The data hold around 230,000 clones, with more than 65% observed a single time. The TCR sequence derives from a human donor in good health. Sequencing used CD4+ T cells from blood. This chain links TRBV11-2 with TRBJ1-5, with D tentatively TRBD1 (5 bases). The CDR3 DNA sequence: TGTGCCAGCAGCTTAGATTTGGGGGGCAATCAGCCCCAGCATTTT. Residues: CASSLDLGGNQPQHF. The complete variable domain, with remaining parts taken from reference TRBV11-2 and TRBJ1-5, reads EAGVAQSPRYKIIEKRQSVAFWCNPISGHATLYWYQQILGQGPKLLIQFQNNGVVDDSQLPKDRFSAERLKGVDSTLKIQPAKLEDSAVYLCASSLDLGGNQPQHFGDGTRLSIL.